This T cell receptor beta chain is drawn from a study of OX40 agonist ivuxolimab in advanced cancers. About the study: Three patients showed partial responses: one hepatocellular carcinoma and two cutaneous melanoma cases. Overall study findings and caveats: Clones of CD4+ and CD8+ blood T cells grew by week 6 at doses of 0.1 to 3.0 mg/kg. Some patients without response likewise showed low normalized clonal expansion.

This clone was detected only once. What it recognizes is unknown. With 0 bases removed from V and 1 base from J, the gap between germline ends came to 9 bases. Germline V gene data show CDR1 as LGHNA and CDR2 as YNFKEQ. The CDR3 loop spans 15 amino acids. Using immunoSEQ multiplex PCR, the repertoire was profiled, and TCRdb retains in-frame clones only, with some absent. The repertoire holds approximately 74,000 clones, with roughly 86% as singletons. This TCR came from an adult with an advanced solid tumor such as melanoma, head and neck, liver or kidney cancer. Sequencing used CD4+ or CD8+ T cells sorted from blood, obtained in a trial of the OX40 agonist ivuxolimab. The chain uses TRBV4-2 and TRBJ1-1; perhaps TRBD1 as D (5 bases). In DNA form, the CDR3 reads TGTGCCAGCAGCCAAGATTCTGACAGGAACACTGAAGCTTTCTTT. This gives the protein CASSQDSDRNTEAFF.